The clone carrying this TCR beta chain was seen only a few times. The data were obtained in a study of blood T cell repertoires in COVID-19. The ends were cut back, 6 bases at V and 6 bases at J, with 18 bases in the middle. Germline V gives CDR1 SGHNT, CDR2 YYREEE (reference sequence). The CDR3 runs 15 residues. How the authors handled the data: By means of reference gene primer amplification, nucleated cell counts were estimated. The table came from immunoSEQ multiplex PCR; TCRdb's copy has only in-frame clones and leaves some out. That table supplies the V and J calls and clone size; D and trimming were determined from the DNA. The sample carries around 440,000 clones, around 88% recorded once. Enrolment of Seattle patients took place during active infection, and they were followed longitudinally.

The chain joins TRBV5-4 to TRBJ2-2, with TRBD2 as a possible D gene (7 bases). Sequenced material: peripheral blood. This sequence was found in a woman aged 45-65 years with COVID-19, enrolled during active disease. CDR3 DNA sequence: TGTGCCAGCAAGTCGAGGGGGGGCCGCGCCGGGGAGCTGTTTTTT. Its translation: CASKSRGGRAGELFF. The complete variable domain, with remaining parts taken from reference TRBV5-4 and TRBJ2-2, reads ETGVTQSPTHLIKTRGQQVTLRCSSQSGHNTVSWYQQALGQGPQFIFQYYREEENGRGNFPPRFSGLQFPNYSSELNVNALELDDSALYLCASKSRGGRAGELFFGEGSRLTVL.